The 25 T cell receptor beta chains presented below share a single source sample, sequenced in a study of response to subunit inactivated influenza vaccine. Each CDR3 protein is one row after TCRdb ran MiXCR on the RT-PCR reads. The sample holds under 750,000 distinct CDR3 sequences, 10% to 15% seen once. The material was PBMCs from blood, obtained on the day of vaccination. The receptors were gathered from a man aged 45-65 years who received an inactivated influenza vaccine.

There are a few counts of this clonotype. The CDR3 coding sequence is TGTGCCAGCAGCTCAAGCGGGACAGCCTACGAGCAGTACTTC. This codes for CASSSSGTAYEQYF. This chain uses TRBV7-2 with TRBJ2-7, with D possibly called TRBD1 or TRBD2 (7 bases each). The CDR3 is 14 amino acids. From germline, CDR1 is SGHTA and CDR2 FQGNSA. Trimming cost V 4 bases and J 2 bases, with 12 bases left between them.

In this sample, this clonotype turned up a few times. The chain recombines TRBV6-5 with TRBJ2-6; D is unclear. The CDR3 covers 18 residues. Germline V CDR1 and CDR2: MNHEY, SVGAGI. V was pared by 0 bases and J by 4 bases, with 16 bases between. CDR3 sequence reads: CASSYSKLGKNGANVLTF. The CDR3 region has the DNA TGTGCCAGCAGTTACTCGAAGTTGGGAAAGAACGGGGCCAACGTCCTGACTTTC.

This clonotype was found a few times. The J gene is TRBJ2-5, the V gene TRBV4-3, with 12 bases lining up with TRBD1. The CDR3 loop spans 16 amino acids. CDR1 LGHNA and CDR2 YSLEER come from the germline V gene. V lost 0 bases, J lost 4 bases, and 3 bases stayed unmatched. The CDR3: CASSQDWDRGRETQYF. The DNA for the CDR3 is TGCGCCAGCAGCCAAGACTGGGACAGGGGGCGAGAGACCCAGTACTTC.

This sequence joins TRBV3-1 and TRBJ2-1; D unclear. V lost 2 bases and J 4 bases, leaving 12 bases between the germline ends. The CDR3 is 15 residues long. Looked up from germline, CDR1 is LGHDT and CDR2 is YNNKEL (reference sequence). The CDR3 reads CASSQTAILYNEQFF. The CDR3 DNA is TGTGCCAGCAGCCAAACAGCGATCCTTTACAATGAGCAGTTCTTC.

The chain employs TRBV6-5 and TRBJ1-3; perhaps TRBD1 as D (5 bases). This CDR3 is built from 18 residues. CDR1 is MNHEY, CDR2 SVGAGI, per germline. V lost 1 base, J lost 2 bases, and 18 bases lay in between. CDR3 sequence reads: CASSYFSAPRGAGNTIYF. Written as DNA, the CDR3 is TGTGCCAGCAGTTACTTTTCAGCCCCTCGGGGGGCTGGAAACACCATATATTTT.

This chain links TRBV19 with TRBJ2-1; a possible D gene is TRBD2 (5 bases). The CDR3 is 15 residues long. Germline CDR1 reads LNHDA; CDR2 reads SQIVND (reference sequence). V was pared by 5 bases and J by 7 bases, with 18 bases between. CDR3 in DNA: TGTGCCAGTAGTTTTGTTCTAGGAGGTTTGAATGAGCAGTTCTTC. Protein: CASSFVLGGLNEQFF.

This clonotype has a handful of counts. The chain links TRBV19 to TRBJ2-5; 7 bases fit TRBD1. With V trimmed by 5 bases and J by 0 bases, 6 bases remained unmatched. The CDR3 sequence is 15 residues long. From germline, CDR1 is LNHDA and CDR2 SQIVND (reference sequence). CDR3 in DNA: TGTGCCAGTAGTTCACAGGGGACGTACCAAGAGACCCAGTACTTC. Protein product: CASSSQGTYQETQYF.

The chain links TRBV11-2 to TRBJ1-1; D ambiguous. Germline-derived CDR1 and CDR2 are SGHAT and FQNNGV. The CDR3 runs 14 residues. Trimming pared 10 bases from V and 4 bases from J, leaving 19 bases between. The CDR3 loop is CATSSRELGTEAFF. The CDR3 nucleotides are TGTGCCACCTCATCCCGGGAATTGGGCACTGAAGCTTTCTTT.

This clonotype was observed a handful of times. This chain uses TRBV20-1 with TRBJ2-1; D may be TRBD1 (6 bases). The CDR3 loop spans 14 amino acids. Germline V CDR1 and CDR2: DFQATT, SNEGSKA (reference sequence). Trimming cost V 6 bases and J 0 bases, with 12 bases left between them. The CDR3 region has the DNA TGCAGTGCAGAAAGGGGGAGCTCCTACAATGAGCAGTTCTTC. It encodes CSAERGSSYNEQFF.

The table lists this clonotype with a count of one. A junction end diverges from the germline sequence, so it may reflect a read error. The chain recombines TRBV7-9 with TRBJ2-7; D gene unclear. Germline V gene sequence: CDR1 SEHNR, CDR2 FQNEAQ (reference sequence). The CDR3 sequence is 12 residues long. The DNA of the CDR3 is TGTGCCAGCAGCTTTGGAAGCGCCGAGCAGAACTTC. Protein: CASSFGSAEQNF.

The rearrangement links TRBV5-1 to TRBJ2-1, with D maybe TRBD1 (6 bases). The V and J ends lost 5 bases and 6 bases respectively, with 12 bases between them. CDR3 length: 13 residues. CDR1 and CDR2 from the germline V gene are SGHRS and YFSETQ. CDR3 sequence (DNA): TGCGCCAGCAGGGGTGGACAGAGCAATGAGCAGTTCTTC. It codes for CASRGGQSNEQFF.

This clonotype was seen repeatedly, ten times or more. The chain is built from TRBV12-3 or TRBV12-4 and TRBJ2-4; TRBD1 agrees at 7 bases. V dropped 5 bases and J dropped 0; count of bases not matched to a gene: 1. This CDR3 comprises 14 residues. This CDR3 reads CASSRTGAKNIQYF. The CDR3 DNA follows: TGTGCCAGCAGTAGGACAGGAGCCAAAAACATTCAGTACTTC.

This clonotype was observed a handful of times. The chain carries TRBV7-2 and TRBJ1-1; 8 nucleotides line up with TRBD1. Germline CDR1 and CDR2: SGHTA and FQGNSA. The CDR3 extends over 16 amino acids. The junction had 5 bases not matched to a gene; V was cut back by 0 bases and J by 2 bases. The chain's CDR3 is CASSLAFGTGNTEAFF. The CDR3, as DNA: TGTGCCAGCAGCTTAGCTTTCGGGACAGGAAACACTGAAGCTTTCTTT.

The table lists this clonotype with many counts. This chain uses TRBV20-1 with TRBJ2-5; D is possibly TRBD1 or TRBD2 (5 bases each). The germline gives CDR1 DFQATT, CDR2 SNEGSKA (reference sequence). The CDR3 runs 13 residues. Trimming removed 2 bases from V and 8 bases from J, with 15 bases in between. Here the CDR3 DNA reads TGCAGTGCTAGACACAGGTCGAGGGAAACCCAGTACTTC. Translation gives CSARHRSRETQYF.

This clonotype was seen more than once but under ten times. The rearrangement joins TRBV11-2 to TRBJ1-5, with D possibly being TRBD1 (5 bases). CDR1 SGHAT and CDR2 FQNNGV come from the germline V gene. Trimming removed 5 bases from V and 4 bases from J, with 12 bases in between. CDR3 length equals 14 residues. The CDR3 sequence: CASSHSGTNQPQHF. CDR3 sequence (DNA): TGTGCCAGCAGCCACTCAGGGACTAATCAGCCCCAGCATTTT.

Worth noting for this clonotype: This sequence may be a read error, since a much larger clone differs from it by one base. The chain couples TRBV12-3 or TRBV12-4 to TRBJ2-2, with 8 positions matching TRBD1. CDR3 length: 19 residues. Unmatched junction bases numbered 21, after V lost 6 bases and J lost 6 bases. The CDR3 bases are TGTGCCAGCAGGGCCGGGACAGGAAATGTTGCCAGAAACGCCGGGGAGCTGTTTTTT. Amino acid sequence: CASRAGTGNVARNAGELFF.

The table lists this clonotype with a few counts. This CDR3 reads CASRPPSGRAGGTQYF. The CDR3 DNA sequence: TGTGCCAGCAGACCACCTAGCGGGAGGGCCGGGGGTACGCAGTATTTT. V and J are TRBV27 and TRBJ2-3; the match to TRBD2 covers 12 bases. The trim removed 6 bases at V and 8 bases at J, leaving 12 bases unmatched. Germline V gives CDR1 MNHEY, CDR2 SMNVEV (reference sequence). There are 16 residues in the CDR3.

This chain uses TRBV7-2 with TRBJ2-2, with D possibly TRBD2 on 6 matching bases. CDR3 length: 15 residues. CDR1 is SGHTA and CDR2 is FQGNSA in the germline V gene. Trimming pared 1 base from V and 7 bases from J, leaving 13 bases between. CDR3 sequence reads: CASSLVVGGIGELFF. CDR3 DNA: TGTGCCAGCAGCTTAGTGGTGGGGGGAATCGGGGAGCTGTTTTTT. The entire variable domain, with the rest obtained from reference TRBV7-2 and TRBJ2-2, is as follows: GAGVSQSPSNKVTEKGKDVELRCDPISGHTALYWYRQSLGQGLEFLIYFQGNSAPDKSGLPSDRFSAERTGGSVSTLTIQRTQQEDSAVYLCASSLVVGGIGELFFGEGSRLTVL.

In its sample, this clonotype was seen a few times. This chain joins TRBV29-1 and TRBJ2-1; the D gene is possibly TRBD1 (5 bases). Trimming cost V 4 bases and J 6 bases, with 10 bases left between them. In germline, CDR1 is SQVTM, CDR2 ANQGSEA. This CDR3 is 12 amino acids long. CDR3 nucleotides: TGCAGCGTTGGGGGCGCCCTCAATGAGCAGTTCTTC. Translated: CSVGGALNEQFF.

CDR3 DNA sequence: TGCGCCAGCAGCCCCAGTCCAGGGTCGAACATTCAGTACTTC. Encoded protein: CASSPSPGSNIQYF. This chain uses TRBV5-1 with TRBJ2-4; tentatively, D is TRBD1 (5 bases). V was trimmed by 4 bases and J by 7 bases, leaving 15 bases between them. Germline assignment: CDR1 SGHRS and CDR2 YFSETQ. The CDR3 extends over 14 amino acids.

Only a few counts were recorded for this clonotype. This rearrangement joins TRBV5-5 to TRBJ2-1; D might be TRBD1 or TRBD2, each matching 5 bases. Germline V CDR1 and CDR2: SGHKS, YYEKEE (reference sequence). The CDR3 totals 12 residues. Trimming cost V 3 bases and J 9 bases, with 10 bases left between them. The CDR3 is CASSSPGGEQFF. The CDR3 coding sequence is TGTGCCAGCAGCTCCCCTGGGGGTGAGCAGTTCTTC.

This clonotype was seen a few times. The rearrangement uses TRBV6-5 and TRBJ1-4, with a tentative D call TRBD1 (6 bases). Trimming took 2 bases from V and 4 from J, leaving 11 bases between them. The germline CDR1 and CDR2 sequences are MNHEY and SVGAGI. CDR3 length: 15 amino acids. The CDR3 loop reads CASSYAGAVNEKLFF. The CDR3, as DNA: TGTGCCAGCAGTTACGCAGGGGCAGTTAATGAAAAACTGTTTTTT.

The rearrangement uses TRBV6-5 and TRBJ1-1, with D possibly matching TRBD1 (6 bases). The CDR3 spans 14 residues. V lost 4 bases and J lost 5, with 14 bases in between. The germline V gene has CDR1 MNHEY and CDR2 SVGAGI. The CDR3 DNA reads TGTGCCAGCAGTTCCTGGACAGCCGCGACTGAAGCTTTCTTT. As protein: CASSSWTAATEAFF.

J is TRBJ2-7 and V is TRBV6-2 or TRBV6-3; 7 bases align to TRBD1. The CDR3 spans 15 residues. Germline V gives CDR1 MNHEY, CDR2 SVGEGT. With 7 bases clipped from V and 6 bases from J, the junction kept 15 bases outside the gene matches. The CDR3 spells CASKNGQVVLSEQYF. CDR3 DNA sequence: TGTGCCAGCAAGAATGGACAGGTGGTCCTATCCGAGCAGTACTTC.

This clonotype was recorded many times. The chain combines TRBV30 with TRBJ2-6; D is perhaps TRBD1 (6 bases). The germline V and J ends were trimmed by 0 bases and 0 bases, with 18 bases remaining between them. CDR3 length: 19 residues. Germline CDR1 GTSNPN, CDR2 SVGIG (reference sequence). In DNA, the CDR3 is TGTGCCTGGAGTGTACTAGTGGCAGGGGCTTACTCTGGGGCCAACGTCCTGACTTTC. Translated: CAWSVLVAGAYSGANVLTF.